The 23 T cell receptor beta chains below were found in one sample sequenced in a study of cytomegalovirus exposure and HLA in healthy donors. The PCR was carried out with 60 Vbeta primers and 13 Jbeta primers. The method was immunoSEQ multiplex PCR; TCRdb's version includes in-frame clones alone and lacks a portion of them. The data show about 170,000 clones, 79% seen once. The sample was PBMCs. All receptors come from a woman in her fifties or sixties in good health and CMV-seronegative.

V is TRBV6-4 and J is TRBJ1-5; D may be TRBD1 (6 bases). Germline V gene sequence: CDR1 MRHNA, CDR2 SNTAGT. There are 13 residues in the CDR3. V lost 5 bases and J 7 bases, leaving 12 bases between the germline ends. CDR3 loop: CASSTGLNQPQHF. The CDR3 region has the DNA TGTGCCAGCAGTACAGGGCTTAACCAGCCCCAGCATTTT.

This clone was counted once. This chain uses TRBV7-9 with TRBJ2-7; 9 bases fit TRBD2. In germline, CDR1 is SEHNR, CDR2 FQNEAQ (reference sequence). The CDR3 extends over 15 amino acids. With V trimmed by 1 base and J by 2 bases, 3 bases remained unmatched. In nucleotides, the CDR3 is TGTGCCAGCAGCTTAGAGGCGGGAGGGACCTACGAGCAGTACTTC. This gives the protein CASSLEAGGTYEQYF.

The V and J genes are TRBV6-6 and TRBJ1-1; the D is unclear. This CDR3 contains 15 residues. In germline, CDR1 is MNHNY, CDR2 SVGAGI (reference sequence). V gave up 5 bases and J gave up 8 bases, with 21 bases separating them. The CDR3 nucleotides read TGTGCCAGCAGTACAACCGGCAGGCATACTCAAGAAGCTTTCTTT. Translated: CASSTTGRHTQEAFF.

V is TRBV19 and J is TRBJ2-7, with 10 nucleotides matching TRBD2. CDR3 length: 15 amino acids. Trimming took 5 bases from V and 4 from J; bases not matched to a gene: 8. CDR1 is LNHDA, CDR2 SQIVND, per germline (reference sequence). CDR3 protein: CASSSEAGGRYEQYF. The CDR3, as DNA: TGTGCCAGTAGTTCCGAAGCGGGAGGGCGGTACGAGCAGTACTTC.

The chain uses TRBV6-1 and TRBJ2-2, with unresolved D. This CDR3 comprises 15 residues. V lost 0 bases to trimming and J lost 0 bases, with 5 bases between them. CDR1 and CDR2 (germline): MNHNS, SASEGT. CDR3 sequence reads: CASSEALANTGELFF. The CDR3 nucleotides read TGTGCCAGCAGTGAAGCGCTAGCGAACACCGGGGAGCTGTTTTTT.

This chain uses TRBV30 with TRBJ1-4; weak D call: TRBD1 (5 bases). The CDR3 runs 12 residues. CDR1 and CDR2 from the germline V gene are GTSNPN and SVGIG (reference sequence). V was trimmed by 4 bases and J by 8 bases, leaving 11 bases between them. The CDR3 protein is CAWTGHQEKLFF. The CDR3 nucleotides read TGTGCCTGGACTGGACATCAAGAAAAACTGTTTTTT.

The chain links TRBV2 to TRBJ2-2, with 9 bases identical to TRBD2. The CDR3 sequence is 14 residues long. CDR1 SNHLY and CDR2 FYNNEI come from the germline V gene. The J segment lost 6 bases and the V segment lost 10 bases, leaving 9 bases of the junction unmatched. CDR3 in DNA: TGTGCCACCAGACTAGCGGATGTTCCCGGGGAGCTGTTTTTT. It encodes CATRLADVPGELFF.

The J gene is TRBJ1-1, the V gene TRBV10-3, with 9 bases that match TRBD1. From germline, CDR1 is ENHRY and CDR2 SYGVKD. This CDR3 is 15 amino acids long. V gave up 7 bases and J gave up 6 bases; unmatched junction bases: 12. The CDR3 here is CAIKRGDREVPEAFF. DNA of the CDR3: TGTGCCATCAAACGGGGGGACAGGGAGGTTCCTGAAGCTTTCTTT.

V usage is TRBV19 and J usage is TRBJ2-1; TRBD1 agrees at 8 bases. This CDR3 has 15 residues. Trimming removed 3 bases from V and 8 bases from J; junction bases left unmatched: 9. CDR1 and CDR2 from the germline V gene are LNHDA and SQIVND (reference sequence). CDR3 in DNA: TGTGCCAGTAGTATCAGGCAGGGGGCCCGAGATGAGCAGTTCTTC. Its protein is CASSIRQGARDEQFF.

V gene TRBV5-6 combines with J gene TRBJ2-5; maybe TRBD1 (6 bases). The assigned J gene may be wrong: the sequence end matches TRBJ2-7 better. The germline V gene has CDR1 SGHDT and CDR2 YYEEEE. The CDR3 runs 14 residues. The CDR3 nucleotides are TGTGCCAGCAGCGGGACACTTATCTCCTACGAGCAGTACTTC. Translation: CASSGTLISYEQYF.

This chain joins TRBV27 and TRBJ2-2, with 14 bases that match TRBD2. Germline assignment: CDR1 MNHEY and CDR2 SMNVEV (reference sequence). This CDR3 comprises 22 residues. With 5 bases clipped from V and 6 bases from J, the junction kept 23 bases outside the gene matches. The CDR3 nucleotides read TGTGCCAGCAGTCCTTCAACCCGGCCGACTAGCGGGGGGGCCTACCCCCCCGGGGAGCTGTTTTTT. Amino acid sequence: CASSPSTRPTSGGAYPPGELFF.

The chain employs TRBV11-3 and TRBJ1-1; D not resolved. V gave up 0 bases and J gave up 2 bases, with 16 bases separating them. Germline V gene lookup returns CDR1 SGHNT and CDR2 YENEEA. This CDR3 region has 17 residues. The CDR3 nucleotides are TGTGCCAGCAGCTTAGAGGTCCGCGGGCAGCCCAACACTGAAGCTTTCTTT. Translating it yields CASSLEVRGQPNTEAFF.

The V call is TRBV29-1, the J call TRBJ2-5; D is possibly TRBD1 (5 bases). Trimming cost V 8 bases and J 6 bases, with 16 bases left between them. The CDR3 length is 12 residues. Germline V gene sequence: CDR1 SQVTM, CDR2 ANQGSEA. The CDR3 DNA is TGCAGCTCCACGCAGGGTCAGAAGACCCAGTACTTC. Its translation is CSSTQGQKTQYF.

This chain uses TRBV4-3 with TRBJ2-5; D may be TRBD2 (5 bases). Trimming took 7 bases from V and 5 from J, leaving 14 bases between them. The CDR3 spans 13 residues. Looked up from germline, CDR1 is LGHNA and CDR2 is YSLEER. The CDR3 DNA follows: TGCGCCAGCACGACGGGGTTGGGGGAGACCCAGTACTTC. Amino acids: CASTTGLGETQYF.

Regarding this clone: Likely a read error: the CDR3 ends without its conserved phenylalanine or tryptophan. The CDR3 DNA reads as TGTGCCAGCAGCGGGGGGTGGACTAGGGGCTACGAGCAGTACCTC. It is translated as CASSGGWTRGYEQYL. This chain links TRBV7-2 with TRBJ2-7; 7 positions agree with TRBD2. Per germline, CDR1 SGHTA and CDR2 FQGNSA. The CDR3 runs 15 residues. V shed 5 bases, J shed 3 bases, and the junction held 10 bases outside the gene matches.

V usage is TRBV28 and J usage is TRBJ2-6, with 8 bases that match TRBD1. V gave up 5 bases and J gave up 4 bases; unmatched junction bases: 13. The CDR3 is made up of 18 amino acids. Germline-derived CDR1 and CDR2 are MDHEN and SYDVKM. The CDR3, as DNA: TGTGCCAGCAGTGGGCCGGACAGGGTGCGTCTAGGGGCCAACGTCCTGACTTTC. Protein sequence: CASSGPDRVRLGANVLTF.

The chain carries TRBV4-1 and TRBJ1-5; D might be TRBD1 (5 bases). Germline CDR1 is MGHRA and CDR2 is YSYEKL. Between the trimmed V and J ends, which lost 0 bases and 3 bases, there was a span of 12 bases. CDR3 length: 16 amino acids. CDR3 sequence (DNA): TGCGCCAGCAGCCAAGATTGGAGGGGAAACAATCAGCCCCAGCATTTT. It translates to CASSQDWRGNNQPQHF.

V gene TRBV5-6 combines with J gene TRBJ1-6; maybe TRBD1 (5 bases). Germline V gives CDR1 SGHDT, CDR2 YYEEEE. This CDR3 is 15 amino acids long. Trimming stripped 4 bases from V and 9 bases from J, with 17 bases between. This CDR3 is CASSPFGRVISPLHF. The CDR3, as DNA: TGTGCCAGCAGCCCCTTCGGCAGGGTAATTTCACCCCTCCACTTT.

V and J are TRBV9 and TRBJ1-2; D gene unclear. Trimming removed 4 bases from V and 8 bases from J, with 12 bases in between. The CDR3 is 12 amino acids. CDR1 is SGDLS, CDR2 YYNGEE, per germline. CDR3 bases: TGTGCCAGCAGCTCTAGTACTGGCGGCTACACCTTC. It yields the protein CASSSSTGGYTF.

V and J are TRBV29-1 and TRBJ2-5; perhaps TRBD2 as D (6 bases). The CDR3 is 14 residues long. CDR1 and CDR2 from the germline V gene are SQVTM and ANQGSEA. Trimming shortened V by 7 bases and J by 10 bases, and 25 bases separated the two germline ends. CDR3 in amino acids: CSGIPRDLWVVQYF. CDR3 bases: TGCAGCGGCATACCCCGGGACTTGTGGGTGGTCCAGTACTTC.

Comments on this clone: The junction departs from germline at one end; a sequencing error may be responsible. CDR3 residues: CSSSLGTGGYTF. The CDR3 DNA reads as TGTTCCAGCAGCTTGGGGACAGGTGGCTACACCTTC. V usage is TRBV7-9 and J usage is TRBJ1-2, with TRBD1 matching 8 bases. Germline assignment: CDR1 SEHNR and CDR2 FQNEAQ (reference sequence). The CDR3 extends over 12 amino acids.

The V and J genes are TRBV4-1 and TRBJ2-1, with TRBD2 identical over 10 bases. V dropped 4 bases and J dropped 5; count of bases not matched to a gene: 8. Germline assignment: CDR1 MGHRA and CDR2 YSYEKL. The CDR3 loop spans 16 amino acids. The CDR3 region is CASSLVWTSGDNEQFF. As DNA, the CDR3 is TGCGCCAGCAGCCTTGTATGGACTAGCGGTGACAATGAGCAGTTCTTC.

This clone was seen only once. This chain connects TRBV28 to TRBJ2-7; the match to TRBD2 covers 11 bases. Germline assignment: CDR1 MDHEN and CDR2 SYDVKM. V trimming: 4 bases; J trimming: 2 bases; junction bases outside the gene matches: 4. The CDR3 runs 15 residues. CDR3 residues: CASSSGTSGAYEQYF. As DNA, the CDR3 is TGTGCCAGCAGTTCGGGGACTAGCGGAGCCTACGAGCAGTACTTC.